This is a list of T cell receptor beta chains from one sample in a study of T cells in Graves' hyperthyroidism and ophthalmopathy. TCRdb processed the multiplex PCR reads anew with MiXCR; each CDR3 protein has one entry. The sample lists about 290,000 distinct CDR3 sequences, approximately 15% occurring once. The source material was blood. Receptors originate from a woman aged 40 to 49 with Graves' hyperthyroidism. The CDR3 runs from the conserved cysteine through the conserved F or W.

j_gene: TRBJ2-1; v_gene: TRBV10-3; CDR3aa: CAISGVAGYNEQFF
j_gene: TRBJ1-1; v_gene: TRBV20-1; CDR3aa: CSARASFMNTEAFF
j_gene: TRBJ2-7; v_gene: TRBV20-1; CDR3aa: CSARGTSGPYEQYF
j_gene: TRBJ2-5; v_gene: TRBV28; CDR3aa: CARSLTTSGLEAQYF
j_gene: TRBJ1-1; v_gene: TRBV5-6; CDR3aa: CASSLAQGRTVAEAFF
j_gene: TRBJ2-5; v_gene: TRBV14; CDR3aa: CASSQRARLQETQYF
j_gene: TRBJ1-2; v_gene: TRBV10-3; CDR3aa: CASSQIQGFGYTF
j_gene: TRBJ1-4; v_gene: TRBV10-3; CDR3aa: CASSGVDEKLFF
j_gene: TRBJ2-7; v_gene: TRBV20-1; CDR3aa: CSASDGGPYEQYF
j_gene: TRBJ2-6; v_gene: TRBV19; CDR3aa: CASSINSGANVLTF
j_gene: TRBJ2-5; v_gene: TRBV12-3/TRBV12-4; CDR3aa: CASSVAGLFGETQYF
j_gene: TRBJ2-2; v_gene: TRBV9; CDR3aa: CASSPQTSGTGELFF
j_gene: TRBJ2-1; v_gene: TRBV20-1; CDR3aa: CSARGTSVLYNEQFF
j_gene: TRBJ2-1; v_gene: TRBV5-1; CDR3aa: CASSLGTSIHEQFF
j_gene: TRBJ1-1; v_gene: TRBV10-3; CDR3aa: CAIREDGEAFF
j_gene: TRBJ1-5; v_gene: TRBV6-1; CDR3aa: CASLDRGHSQPQHF
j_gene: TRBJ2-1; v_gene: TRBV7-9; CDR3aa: CASSPGFNYNEQFF
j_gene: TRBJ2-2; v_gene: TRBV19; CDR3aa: CASSTTGTYTGELFF
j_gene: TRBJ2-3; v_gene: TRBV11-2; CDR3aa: CASSFPGLAGSTDTQYF
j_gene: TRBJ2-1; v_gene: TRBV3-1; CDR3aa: CASSQAGLADYNEQFF
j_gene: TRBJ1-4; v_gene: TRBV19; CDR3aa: CASSRGRDHLEKLFF
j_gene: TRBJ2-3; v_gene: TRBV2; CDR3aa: CASSGTSGRSTDTQYF
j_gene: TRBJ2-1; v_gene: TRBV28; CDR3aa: CASSSTGLAGEGNEQFF
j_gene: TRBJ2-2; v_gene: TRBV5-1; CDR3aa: CASRIAGVSAGELFF
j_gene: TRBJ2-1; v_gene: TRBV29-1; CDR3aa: CSVARDNEQFF
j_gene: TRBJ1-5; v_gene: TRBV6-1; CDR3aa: CASGTPNQPQHF
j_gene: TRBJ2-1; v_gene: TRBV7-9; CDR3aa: CASSLGTSGSQFF
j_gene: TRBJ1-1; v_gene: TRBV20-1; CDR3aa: CSASGTGYGDTEAFF
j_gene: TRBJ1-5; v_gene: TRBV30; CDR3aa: CAWSAGGNQPQHF
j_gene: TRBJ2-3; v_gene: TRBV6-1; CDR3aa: CASSVIGSTDTQYF
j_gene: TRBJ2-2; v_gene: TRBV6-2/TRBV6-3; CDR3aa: CASRVTSVPWDTGELFF
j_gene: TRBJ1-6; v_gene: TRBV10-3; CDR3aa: CAITGGGRWDSPLHF
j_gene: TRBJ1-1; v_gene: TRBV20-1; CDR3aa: CSARDQAGGTEAFF
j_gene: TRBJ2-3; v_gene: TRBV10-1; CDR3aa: CASSESTANTDTQYF
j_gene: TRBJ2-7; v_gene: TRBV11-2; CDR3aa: CASSQGKGGYEQYF
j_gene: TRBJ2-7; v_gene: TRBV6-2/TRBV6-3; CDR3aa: CASSGTAVSYEQYF
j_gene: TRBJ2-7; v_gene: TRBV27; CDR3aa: CASSRTSNSYEQYF